This TCR beta chain was recovered during a study of control samples from healthy donors and cancer patients. The table lists this clone with a count of one. CDR1 and CDR2 from the germline V gene are SGHDT and YYEEEE. CDR3 length: 16 amino acids. Trimming took 0 bases from V and 0 from J, leaving 7 bases between them. Clones were read by immunoSEQ multiplex PCR, and TCRdb kept only the in-frame ones, dropping some. This table has about 83,000 clones, roughly nine tenths appearing once. The rearrangement links TRBV5-6 to TRBJ2-6; D is undetermined. The sequencing input was blood. This receptor was taken from a man in his fifties or sixties in good health. Here the CDR3 reads CASSLEVNSGANVLTF. The CDR3 DNA follows: TGTGCCAGCAGCTTGGAGGTAAACTCTGGGGCCAACGTCCTGACTTTC.